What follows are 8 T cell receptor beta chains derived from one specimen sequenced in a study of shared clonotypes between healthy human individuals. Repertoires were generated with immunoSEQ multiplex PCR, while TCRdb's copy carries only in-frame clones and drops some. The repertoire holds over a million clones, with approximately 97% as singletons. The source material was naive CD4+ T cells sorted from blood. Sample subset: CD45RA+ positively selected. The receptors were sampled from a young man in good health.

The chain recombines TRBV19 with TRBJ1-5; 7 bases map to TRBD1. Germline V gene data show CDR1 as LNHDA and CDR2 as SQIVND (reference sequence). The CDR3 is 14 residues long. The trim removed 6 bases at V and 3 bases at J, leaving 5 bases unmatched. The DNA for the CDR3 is TGTGCCAGTAGGCAGACAGGGATCAATCAGCCCCAGCATTTT. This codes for CASRQTGINQPQHF.

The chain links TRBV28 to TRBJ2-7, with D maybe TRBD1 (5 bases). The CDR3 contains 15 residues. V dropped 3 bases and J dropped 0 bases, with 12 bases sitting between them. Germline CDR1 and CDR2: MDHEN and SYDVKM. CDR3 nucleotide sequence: TGTGCCAGCAGTTTGTTAGGGGAATTCTCCTACGAGCAGTACTTC. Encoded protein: CASSLLGEFSYEQYF.

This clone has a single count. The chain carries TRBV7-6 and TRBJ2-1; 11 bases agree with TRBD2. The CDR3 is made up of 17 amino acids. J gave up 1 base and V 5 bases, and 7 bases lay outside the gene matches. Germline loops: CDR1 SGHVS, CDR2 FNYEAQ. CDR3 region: CASSDGTSGLSYNEQFF. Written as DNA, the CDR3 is TGTGCCAGCAGCGATGGGACTAGCGGTCTTTCCTACAATGAGCAGTTCTTC.

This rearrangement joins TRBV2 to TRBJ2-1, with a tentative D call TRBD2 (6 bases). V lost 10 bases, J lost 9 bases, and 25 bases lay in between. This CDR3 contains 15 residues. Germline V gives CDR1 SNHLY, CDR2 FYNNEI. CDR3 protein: CATMRRLVVHREQFF. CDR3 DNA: TGTGCCACCATGCGAAGACTAGTTGTCCACCGTGAGCAGTTCTTC.

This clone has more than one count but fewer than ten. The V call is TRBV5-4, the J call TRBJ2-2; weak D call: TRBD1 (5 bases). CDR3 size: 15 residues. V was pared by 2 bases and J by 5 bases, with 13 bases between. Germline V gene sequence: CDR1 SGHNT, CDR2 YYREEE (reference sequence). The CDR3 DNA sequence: TGTGCCAGCAGCTTTGAATCAGGGCGAACCGGGGAGCTGTTTTTT. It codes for CASSFESGRTGELFF.

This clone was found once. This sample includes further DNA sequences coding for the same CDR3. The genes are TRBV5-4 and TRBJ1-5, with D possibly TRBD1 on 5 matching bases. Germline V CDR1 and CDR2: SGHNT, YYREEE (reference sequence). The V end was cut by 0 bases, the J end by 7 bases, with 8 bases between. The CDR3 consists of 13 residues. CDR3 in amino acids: CASSLDGGQPQHF. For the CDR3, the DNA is TGTGCCAGCAGCTTGGACGGGGGACAGCCCCAGCATTTT. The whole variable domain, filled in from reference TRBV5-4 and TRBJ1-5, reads ETGVTQSPTHLIKTRGQQVTLRCSSQSGHNTVSWYQQALGQGPQFIFQYYREEENGRGNFPPRFSGLQFPNYSSELNVNALELDDSALYLCASSLDGGQPQHFGDGTRLSIL.

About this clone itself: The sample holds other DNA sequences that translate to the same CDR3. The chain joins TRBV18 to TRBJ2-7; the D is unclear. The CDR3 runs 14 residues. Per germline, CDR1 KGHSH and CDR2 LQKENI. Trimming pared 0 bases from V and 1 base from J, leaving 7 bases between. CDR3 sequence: CASSPPSGSYEQYF. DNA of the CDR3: TGTGCCAGCTCACCACCGTCGGGTTCCTACGAGCAGTACTTC.

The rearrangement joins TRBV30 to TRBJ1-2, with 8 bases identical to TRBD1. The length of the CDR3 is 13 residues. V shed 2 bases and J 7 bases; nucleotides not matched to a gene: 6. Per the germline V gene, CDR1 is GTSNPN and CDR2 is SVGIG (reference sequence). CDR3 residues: CAWSWQGAGGYTF. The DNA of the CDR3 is TGTGCCTGGAGTTGGCAGGGGGCAGGTGGCTACACCTTC.